This TCR beta chain was obtained from a study of T cells after yellow fever vaccination. Whole-study findings and limits: Detected again after the booster were most primary-vaccination clones, at roughly 95% CD4 and around 91% CD8.

The length of the CDR3 is 14 residues. The germline V and J ends were trimmed by 3 bases and 4 bases, with 13 bases remaining between them. Germline V gene lookup returns CDR1 ENHRY and CDR2 SYGVKD. TCRdb ran MiXCR on the 5' RACE reads and lists one entry per CDR3 protein. The repertoire consists of about 580,000 distinct CDR3 sequences, with about 17% occurring once and the leading ten covering roughly 17%. This clonotype was seen a handful of times. Its matching antigen is unknown. The source material was PBMCs, sampled 5 days after the first yellow fever vaccination. The chain recombines TRBV10-3 with TRBJ2-7; possibly TRBD2 for D (5 bases). The sequence was collected from a man in his late teens or twenties who received the YFV17D yellow fever vaccine. Written as DNA, the CDR3 is TGTGCCATCAGTGAAAATCCGGGGAGTTACGAGCAGTACGTC. Amino acid sequence: CAISENPGSYEQYV.